This section outlines one T cell receptor beta chain sequence together with its context. Per the original data handling: Estimation of nucleated cell counts was performed using reference gene primer amplification. Produced via immunoSEQ multiplex PCR; TCRdb's table is partial and in-frame only. The V and J calls and the clone size are those of that table, but D and trimming were determined from the DNA. The sample shows 40,000 to 50,000 clones, 70% to 90% of them seen only once. The entry originates in a study of blood T cell repertoires in COVID-19. As for the study in general: COVID-19 samples from acute and convalescent phases originated in the United States, Italy and Spain.

Germline lookup yields CDR1 SGHNT and CDR2 YYREEE (reference sequence). This CDR3 contains 14 residues. Losses at the gene ends were 4 bases for V and 3 bases for J; bases not matched to a gene: 0. The TCR originated in a human donor in a cohort sampled during active COVID-19. The donor label of this sample is uncertain. The chain combines TRBV5-4 with TRBJ2-2, with 10 bases fitting TRBD1. The sample taken for sequencing was peripheral blood. The DNA for the CDR3 is TGTGCCAGCAGCGGGACAGGGGACACCGGGGAGCTGTTTTTT. Residues: CASSGTGDTGELFF.